Listed below are T cell receptor beta chains from one sample, sequenced in a study of blood T cell repertoires in COVID-19. TCRdb keeps only in-frame clones here, not all; method: immunoSEQ multiplex PCR. The sample gives around 300,000 clones, approximately 89% of which show up once; 5% is in the top ten. Input material: PBMCs or T cells enriched from blood (not recorded which). The receptors come from a man aged 30 to 45 who had recovered from COVID-19. Each CDR3 is given with its conserved first and last residue. A D gene is named only where the DNA matches it firmly. Where a row states a size, it is once, few, many or the class of an expanded clone; other rows omit it.

d_call: -; clone_size: -; v_call: TRBV7-6; j_call: TRBJ1-2; cdr3_nt: TGTGCCAGCAGCTTAGAACCTCGTACGGGGAACTATGGCTACACCTTC; cdr3_aa: CASSLEPRTGNYGYTF
d_call: TRBD2; clone_size: -; v_call: TRBV4-2; j_call: TRBJ2-5; cdr3_nt: TGTGCCAGCAGCCAAGGAAGCGGGGGGGCCCGCCAAGAGACCCAGTACTTC; cdr3_aa: CASSQGSGGARQETQYF
d_call: -; clone_size: -; v_call: TRBV9; j_call: TRBJ2-1; cdr3_nt: TGTGCCAGCAGCGTAGGACGGAGCTCCTACAATGAGCAGTTCTTC; cdr3_aa: CASSVGRSSYNEQFF
d_call: -; clone_size: once; v_call: TRBV4-2; j_call: TRBJ2-7; cdr3_nt: TGTGCCAGCAGCCAAGATCAAGGAGGGGTCGCCTACGAGCAGTACTTC; cdr3_aa: CASSQDQGGVAYEQYF
d_call: TRBD1; clone_size: -; v_call: TRBV11-3; j_call: TRBJ1-5; cdr3_nt: TGTGCCAGCAGACCCCGGACAGGGGGCAATCAGCCCCAGCATTTT; cdr3_aa: CASRPRTGGNQPQHF
d_call: -; clone_size: -; v_call: TRBV21-1; j_call: TRBJ2-5; cdr3_nt: TGTGCCATCGCCACCCCAGCCCCACTGGCGGGGGGGCTCGAGACCCAGTACTTC; cdr3_aa: CAIATPAPLAGGLETQYF
d_call: -; clone_size: -; v_call: TRBV25-1; j_call: TRBJ1-5; cdr3_nt: TGTGCCAGCAAAGCGGGGGACACCATTAGCAATCAGCCCCAGCATTTT; cdr3_aa: CASKAGDTISNQPQHF
d_call: -; clone_size: -; v_call: TRBV27; j_call: TRBJ1-4; cdr3_nt: TGTGCCAGCAGTTTGAGAAGATCTGAAAAACTGTTTTTT; cdr3_aa: CASSLRRSEKLFF
d_call: TRBD1; clone_size: -; v_call: TRBV2; j_call: TRBJ1-4; cdr3_nt: TGTGCCAGCAGGGACAGGGCCGGGGAAAAACTGTTTTTT; cdr3_aa: CASRDRAGEKLFF
d_call: -; clone_size: -; v_call: TRBV7-8; j_call: TRBJ1-2; cdr3_nt: TGTGCCAGCAGCTTAGCTGGAGGACTGTATGGCTACACCTTC; cdr3_aa: CASSLAGGLYGYTF
d_call: TRBD1; clone_size: -; v_call: TRBV25-1; j_call: TRBJ1-3; cdr3_nt: TGTGCCAGCACTAGTCCCGGGACAGGGGACACCATATATTTT; cdr3_aa: CASTSPGTGDTIYF
d_call: -; clone_size: once; v_call: TRBV5-3; j_call: TRBJ2-2; cdr3_nt: TGTGCCAGAAGCAGCGGGCCAAGGGGTCACCTACCGAACACCGGGGAGCTGTTTTTT; cdr3_aa: CARSSGPRGHLPNTGELFF
d_call: TRBD1; clone_size: -; v_call: TRBV19; j_call: TRBJ1-6; cdr3_nt: TGTGCCAGTAGTAAGACAGGGTCAATATTAGCCCTCCACTTT; cdr3_aa: CASSKTGSILALHF
d_call: TRBD1; clone_size: -; v_call: TRBV5-1; j_call: TRBJ1-1; cdr3_nt: TGCGCCAGCAGCCAAGGACAGGGCAAAGCTTTCTTT; cdr3_aa: CASSQGQGKAFF
d_call: -; clone_size: -; v_call: TRBV20-1; j_call: TRBJ1-1; cdr3_nt: TGCAGTGCTAGTTGGGCCCCTGGAAACACTGAAGCTTTCTTT; cdr3_aa: CSASWAPGNTEAFF
d_call: TRBD1; clone_size: -; v_call: TRBV19; j_call: TRBJ2-7; cdr3_nt: TGTGCCAGTAGTCTCGACAGGGGGGGCGAGCAGTACTTC; cdr3_aa: CASSLDRGGEQYF
d_call: -; clone_size: -; v_call: TRBV5-1; j_call: TRBJ1-1; cdr3_nt: TGCGCCAGCAGCAGGGGGTTAGAAGCTTTCTTT; cdr3_aa: CASSRGLEAFF
d_call: -; clone_size: -; v_call: TRBV4-2; j_call: TRBJ2-5; cdr3_nt: TGTGCCAGCAGCCACCTAGGAAAAGAGACCCAGTACTTC; cdr3_aa: CASSHLGKETQYF
d_call: TRBD1; clone_size: -; v_call: TRBV6-2/TRBV6-3; j_call: TRBJ1-1; cdr3_nt: TGTGCCAGCAGTTACCGGGACAGGGCTATGAACACTGAAGCTTTCTTT; cdr3_aa: CASSYRDRAMNTEAFF